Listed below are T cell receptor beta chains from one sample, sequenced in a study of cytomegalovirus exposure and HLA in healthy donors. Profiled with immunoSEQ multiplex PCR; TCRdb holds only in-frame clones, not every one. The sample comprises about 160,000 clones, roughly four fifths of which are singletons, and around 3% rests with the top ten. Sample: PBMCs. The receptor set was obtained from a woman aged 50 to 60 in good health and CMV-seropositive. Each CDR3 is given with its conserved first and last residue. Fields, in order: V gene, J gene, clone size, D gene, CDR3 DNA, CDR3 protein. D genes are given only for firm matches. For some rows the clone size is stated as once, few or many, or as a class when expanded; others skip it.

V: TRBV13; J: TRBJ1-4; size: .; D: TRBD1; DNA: TGTGCCAGCAGCTCCCGGGACAGGGTCGGTGAAAAACTGTTTTTT; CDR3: CASSSRDRVGEKLFF
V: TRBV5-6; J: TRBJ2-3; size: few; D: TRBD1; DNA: TGTGCCAGCAGCTTGCTTGGGACAGGGCCCCAGGCAGATACGCAGTATTTT; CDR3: CASSLLGTGPQADTQYF
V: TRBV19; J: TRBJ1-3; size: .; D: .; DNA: TGTGCCAGTAGTACCCTGGACAGTTCTGGAAACACCATATATTTT; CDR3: CASSTLDSSGNTIYF
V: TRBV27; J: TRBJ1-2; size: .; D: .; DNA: TGTGCCAGCAGTTTAGGGCAAACTAACTATGGCTACACCTTC; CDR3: CASSLGQTNYGYTF
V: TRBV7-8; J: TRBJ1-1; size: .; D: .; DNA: TGTGCCAGCAGCTCCGGGAGTGAAGCTTTCTTT; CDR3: CASSSGSEAFF
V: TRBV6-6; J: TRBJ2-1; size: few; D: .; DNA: TGTGCCAGCAGTGACGGGGGTAACTCCTACAATGAGCAGTTCTTC; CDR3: CASSDGGNSYNEQFF
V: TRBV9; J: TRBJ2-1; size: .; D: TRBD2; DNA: TGTGCCAGCAGCGGGGGGAGACTAGCGGACAATGAGCAGTTCTTC; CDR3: CASSGGRLADNEQFF
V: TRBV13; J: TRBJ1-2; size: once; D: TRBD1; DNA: TGTGCCAGCAGCTCGACAGGGAGCTATGGCTACACCTTC; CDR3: CASSSTGSYGYTF
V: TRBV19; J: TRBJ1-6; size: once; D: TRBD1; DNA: TGTGCCAGTACAGGGGGACAGAGCTTCAATTCACCCCTCCACTTT; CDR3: CASTGGQSFNSPLHF
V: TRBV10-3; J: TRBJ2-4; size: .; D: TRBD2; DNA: TGTGCCATCAGTGATGGACTAGAAGCCAAAAACATTCAGTACTTC; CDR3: CAISDGLEAKNIQYF
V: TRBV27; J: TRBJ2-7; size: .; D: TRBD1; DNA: TGTGCCAGCAGTGGATTTGGGGACAGTTTCTACGAGCAGTACTTC; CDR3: CASSGFGDSFYEQYF
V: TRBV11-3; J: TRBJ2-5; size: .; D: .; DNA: TGTGCCAGCAGCAATGAGTACCAAGAGACCCAGTACTTC; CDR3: CASSNEYQETQYF
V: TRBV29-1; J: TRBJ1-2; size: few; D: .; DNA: TGCAGCGTTGAGTGGACAAACTATGGCTACACCTTC; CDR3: CSVEWTNYGYTF
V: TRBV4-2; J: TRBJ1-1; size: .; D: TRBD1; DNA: TGTGCCAGCAGCCGGACGGACAGGGAGAACACTGAAGCTTTCTTT; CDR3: CASSRTDRENTEAFF
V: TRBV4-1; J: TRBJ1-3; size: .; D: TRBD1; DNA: TGCGCCAGCAGCCAAGCCCCAGGGGGGATCGGAAACACCATATATTTT; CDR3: CASSQAPGGIGNTIYF
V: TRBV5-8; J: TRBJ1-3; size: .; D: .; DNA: TGTGCCAGCAGCATTCCGGTCAATCGTGGAAACACCATATATTTT; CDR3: CASSIPVNRGNTIYF
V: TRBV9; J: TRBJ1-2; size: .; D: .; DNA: TGTGCCAGCAGCACCCGTCCGGGCGGGGAGTTAGGCTACACCTTC; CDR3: CASSTRPGGELGYTF
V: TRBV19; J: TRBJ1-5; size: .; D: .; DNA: TGTGCCGCAGGCACAGACATCAATCAGCCCCAGCATTTT; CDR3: CAAGTDINQPQHF
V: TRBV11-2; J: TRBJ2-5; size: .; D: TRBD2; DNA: TGTGCCAGCAGCTCTCCGCTGGGCTGGGGGGGGGAGACCCAGTACTTC; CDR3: CASSSPLGWGGETQYF
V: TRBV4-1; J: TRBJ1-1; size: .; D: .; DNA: TGCGCCAGCAGCCTAAGAAGGGGGAACACTGAAGCTTTCTTT; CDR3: CASSLRRGNTEAFF
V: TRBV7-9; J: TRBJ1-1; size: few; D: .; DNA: TGTGCCAGCAGCCCCTTAATGAGAGAGGGTCGTGTGGGTGAAGCTTTCTTT; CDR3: CASSPLMREGRVGEAFF
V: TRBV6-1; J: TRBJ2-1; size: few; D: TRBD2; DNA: TGTGCCAGCAGTTCTAGCGGGGTTTACAATGAGCAGTTCTTC; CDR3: CASSSSGVYNEQFF
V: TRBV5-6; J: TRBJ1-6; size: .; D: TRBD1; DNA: TGTGCCAGCAGTAGGGACAGGTATAATTCACCCCTCCACTTT; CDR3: CASSRDRYNSPLHF
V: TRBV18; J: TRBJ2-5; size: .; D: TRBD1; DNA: TGTGCCAGCTCACCCGGATTGGACAGGGGGAGGGAGACCCAGTACTTC; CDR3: CASSPGLDRGRETQYF
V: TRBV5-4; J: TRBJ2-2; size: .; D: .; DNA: TGTGCCAGCAGCTTGCCAGGGAACACCGGGGAGCTGTTTTTT; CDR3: CASSLPGNTGELFF
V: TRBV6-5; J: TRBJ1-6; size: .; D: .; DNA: TGTGCCAGCAGTTACTCTGCGGATTCACCCCTCCACTTT; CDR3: CASSYSADSPLHF
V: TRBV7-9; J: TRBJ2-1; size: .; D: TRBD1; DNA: TGTGCCAGCAGCCCCCGACAGGGCGTTAAATACAATGAGCAGTTCTTC; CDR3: CASSPRQGVKYNEQFF
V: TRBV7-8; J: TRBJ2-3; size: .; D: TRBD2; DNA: TGTGCCAGCAGCTTATATAGCGGGGCCTTTGGTGATACGCAGTATTTT; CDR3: CASSLYSGAFGDTQYF
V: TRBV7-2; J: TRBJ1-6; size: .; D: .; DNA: TGTGCCAGCAGCGAGTCAGGTTATAATTCACCCCTCCACTTT; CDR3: CASSESGYNSPLHF
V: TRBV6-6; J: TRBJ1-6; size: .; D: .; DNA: TGTGCCAGCAGCTCCTCGACAGAATCGGCACCCCTCCACTTT; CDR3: CASSSSTESAPLHF
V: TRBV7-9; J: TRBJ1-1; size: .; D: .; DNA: TGTGCCAGCAGCTACAGTAACACTGAAGCTTTCTTT; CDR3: CASSYSNTEAFF
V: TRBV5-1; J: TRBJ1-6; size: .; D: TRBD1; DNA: TGCGCCAGCAGCTCCTCGGGACAGGGTAATTCACCCCTCCACTTT; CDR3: CASSSSGQGNSPLHF
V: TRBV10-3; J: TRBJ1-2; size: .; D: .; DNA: TGTGCCACCGCACAGGAGGGGGGCTACACCTTC; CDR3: CATAQEGGYTF
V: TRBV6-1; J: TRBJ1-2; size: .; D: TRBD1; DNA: TGTGCCAGCAGGAAGACAGGGGACCTGGACTATGGCTACACCTTC; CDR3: CASRKTGDLDYGYTF
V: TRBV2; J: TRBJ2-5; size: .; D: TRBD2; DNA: TGTGCCAGCATGGGAGGACTAGCCAAAGAGACCCAGTACTTC; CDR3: CASMGGLAKETQYF
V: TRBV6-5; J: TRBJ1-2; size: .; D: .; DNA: TGTGCCAGCAGCCCCCGCGAGAACTATGGCTACACCTTC; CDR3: CASSPRENYGYTF
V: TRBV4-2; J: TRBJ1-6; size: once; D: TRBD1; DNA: TGTGCCAGCAGCCAGGGGACAGGGGCGTTTGGTAATTCACCCCTCCACTTT; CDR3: CASSQGTGAFGNSPLHF
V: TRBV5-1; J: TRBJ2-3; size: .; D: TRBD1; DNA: TGCGCCAGCAGCTTGGTGGGACAGTTAGATACGCAGTATTTT; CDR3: CASSLVGQLDTQYF
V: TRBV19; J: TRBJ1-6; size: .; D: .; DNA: TGTGCCAGTAGCAATAAGGCCCGGGACACCGGTTCACCCCTCCACTTT; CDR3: CASSNKARDTGSPLHF
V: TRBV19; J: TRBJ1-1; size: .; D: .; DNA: TGTGCCAGTAGTATAGTGACAGGCTCATCAGCTTTCTTT; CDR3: CASSIVTGSSAFF
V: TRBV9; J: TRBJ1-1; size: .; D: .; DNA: TGTGCCAGCAGCCCTCGGGGACAGAACACTGAAGCTTTCTTT; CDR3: CASSPRGQNTEAFF
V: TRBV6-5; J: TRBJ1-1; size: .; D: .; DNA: TGTGCCAGCAAGGGAGGGTGGAACACTGAAGCTTTCTTT; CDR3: CASKGGWNTEAFF